What follows describes a single T cell receptor (beta chain). The antigen remains unidentified. This CDR3 has 14 amino acids. J lost 5 bases, V lost 5 bases, and 8 bases had no gene match. Germline loops: CDR1 SGHTA, CDR2 FQGNSA. The record originates from a study of T cell responses to AZD1222 COVID-19 vaccine. The study, taken as a whole, reports: Seropositive AZD1222 recipients at baseline numbered only five or six. Without day 14 samples, only post-peak T cell repertoires were studied. Recipients of two AZD1222 doses showed rising Spike-specific TCR breadth and depth. Donors, mostly white British, included more females; clonal diversity was possibly underestimated.

Measured with immunoSEQ multiplex PCR; TCRdb has only the in-frame clones, and not every one. The sample yields around 140,000 clones, around 90% seen once. This TCR was sampled from an adult who received the AZD1222 COVID-19 vaccine. The genes are TRBV7-2 and TRBJ1-1; 7 nucleotides line up with TRBD1. Sequenced material: peripheral blood, taken 28 days after the second AZD1222 dose. The CDR3 spells CASSDRQGKTEAFF. The CDR3 DNA is TGTGCCAGCAGCGACAGACAGGGAAAGACTGAAGCTTTCTTT. The full variable domain, completed using reference TRBV7-2 and TRBJ1-1, is GAGVSQSPSNKVTEKGKDVELRCDPISGHTALYWYRQSLGQGLEFLIYFQGNSAPDKSGLPSDRFSAERTGGSVSTLTIQRTQQEDSAVYLCASSDRQGKTEAFFGQGTRLTVV.